The present T cell receptor (beta chain) was sequenced within a study of blood T cell repertoires in COVID-19. Study-wide background: Italy, Spain and the United States were the sources of the convalescent and acute COVID-19 samples. PBMCs, B-cell-depleted T cells, or T cells provided the cDNA or gDNA that made up the material.

This clone appeared a few times. Germline lookup yields CDR1 MDHEN and CDR2 SYDVKM. Trimming removed 1 base at V and 0 bases at J, with 10 bases between. CDR3 length: 16 amino acids. The authors' processing: Cell counts per sample came from amplifying reference gene primers. Produced via immunoSEQ multiplex PCR; TCRdb's table is partial and in-frame only. V, J and clone size derive from that table, while D and trimming were established from the DNA sequence. The sample holds some 94,000 clones, approximately 90% seen once. Enrolled during active infection, Seattle patients were then followed longitudinally.

The source is a woman aged 55-69 years with COVID-19, enrolled during active disease. The sample taken for sequencing was peripheral blood. V and J are TRBV28 and TRBJ1-5; D might be TRBD1 (5 bases). The CDR3 spells CASSLLLGDSNQPQHF. CDR3 in DNA: TGTGCCAGCAGTTTATTGCTAGGGGATAGCAATCAGCCCCAGCATTTT.